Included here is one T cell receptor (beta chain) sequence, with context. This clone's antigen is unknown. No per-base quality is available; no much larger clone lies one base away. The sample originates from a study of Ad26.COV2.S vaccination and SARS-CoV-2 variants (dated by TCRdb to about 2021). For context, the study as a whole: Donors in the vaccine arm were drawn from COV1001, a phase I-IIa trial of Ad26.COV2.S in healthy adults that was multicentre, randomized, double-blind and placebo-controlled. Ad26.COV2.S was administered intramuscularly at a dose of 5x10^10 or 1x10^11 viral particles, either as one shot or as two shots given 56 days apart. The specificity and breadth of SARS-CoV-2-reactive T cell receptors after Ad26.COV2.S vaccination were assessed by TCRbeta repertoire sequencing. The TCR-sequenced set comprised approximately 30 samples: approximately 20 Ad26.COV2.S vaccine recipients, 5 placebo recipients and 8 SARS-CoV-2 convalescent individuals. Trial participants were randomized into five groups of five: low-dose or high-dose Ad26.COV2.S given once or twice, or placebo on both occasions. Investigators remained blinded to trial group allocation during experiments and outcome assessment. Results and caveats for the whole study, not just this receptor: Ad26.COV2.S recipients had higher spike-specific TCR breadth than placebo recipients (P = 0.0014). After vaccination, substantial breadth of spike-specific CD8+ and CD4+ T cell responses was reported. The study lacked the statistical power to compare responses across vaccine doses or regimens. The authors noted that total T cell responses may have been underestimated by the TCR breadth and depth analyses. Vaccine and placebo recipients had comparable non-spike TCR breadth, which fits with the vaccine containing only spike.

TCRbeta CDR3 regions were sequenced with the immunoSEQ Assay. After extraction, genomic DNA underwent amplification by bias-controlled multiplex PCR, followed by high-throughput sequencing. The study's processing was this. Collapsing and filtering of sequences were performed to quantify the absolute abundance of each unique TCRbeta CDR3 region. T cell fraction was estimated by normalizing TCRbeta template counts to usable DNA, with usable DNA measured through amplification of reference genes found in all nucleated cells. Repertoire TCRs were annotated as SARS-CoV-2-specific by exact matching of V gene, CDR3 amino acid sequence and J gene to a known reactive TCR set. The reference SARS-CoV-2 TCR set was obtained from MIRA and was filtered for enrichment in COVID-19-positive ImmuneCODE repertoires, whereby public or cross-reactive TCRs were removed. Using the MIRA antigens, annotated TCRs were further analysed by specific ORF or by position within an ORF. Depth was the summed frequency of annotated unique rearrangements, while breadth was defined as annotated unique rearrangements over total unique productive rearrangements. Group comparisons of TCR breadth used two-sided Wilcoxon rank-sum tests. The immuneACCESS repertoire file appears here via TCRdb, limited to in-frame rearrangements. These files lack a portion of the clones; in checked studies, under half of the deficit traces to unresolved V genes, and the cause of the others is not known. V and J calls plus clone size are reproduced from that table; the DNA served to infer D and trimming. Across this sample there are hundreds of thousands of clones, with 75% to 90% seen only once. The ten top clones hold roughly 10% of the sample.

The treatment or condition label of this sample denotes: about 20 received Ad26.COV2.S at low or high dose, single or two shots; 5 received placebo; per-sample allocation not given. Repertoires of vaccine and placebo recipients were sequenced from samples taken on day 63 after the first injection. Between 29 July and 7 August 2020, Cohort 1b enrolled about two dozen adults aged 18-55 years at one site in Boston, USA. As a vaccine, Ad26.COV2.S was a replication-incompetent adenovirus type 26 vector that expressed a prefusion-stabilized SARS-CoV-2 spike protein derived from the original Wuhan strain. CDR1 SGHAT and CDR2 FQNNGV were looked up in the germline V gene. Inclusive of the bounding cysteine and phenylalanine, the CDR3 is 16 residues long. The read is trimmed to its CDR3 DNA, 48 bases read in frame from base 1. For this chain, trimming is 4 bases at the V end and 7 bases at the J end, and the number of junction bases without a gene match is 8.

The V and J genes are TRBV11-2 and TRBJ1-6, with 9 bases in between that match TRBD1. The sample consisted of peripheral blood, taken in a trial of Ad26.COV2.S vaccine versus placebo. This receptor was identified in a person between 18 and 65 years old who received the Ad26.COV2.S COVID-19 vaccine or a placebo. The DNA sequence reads TGTGCCAGCAGCTCATGGACAGGGGCTGGCAATTCACCCCTCCACTTT. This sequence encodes CASSSWTGAGNSPLHF.